The present T cell receptor (beta chain) was sequenced within a study of blood T cell repertoires in COVID-19. Study at large: Samples taken during acute and convalescent COVID-19 were collected in the United States, Italy and Spain.

Sequencing used immunoSEQ multiplex PCR; TCRdb keeps in-frame clones, though not all of them. The repertoire includes 200,000 or so clones, roughly 79% of them detected once, and 6.5% to 7% sits in the top ten. The ends lost 3 bases at V and 9 bases at J; junction bases unmatched: 8. Germline CDR1 is SQVTM and CDR2 is ANQGSEA. The length of the CDR3 is 14 residues. This sequence was found in a human donor with acute or convalescent COVID-19. The donor label of this sample is uncertain. Sequencing was performed on peripheral blood. The genes are TRBV29-1 and TRBJ2-5, with 12 nucleotides matching TRBD2. The CDR3 sequence: CSVDRLAGGEAQYF. The CDR3 nucleotides are TGCAGCGTTGATCGGCTAGCGGGAGGGGAGGCCCAGTACTTC.